Shown below are 26 T cell receptor beta chains from a single sample sequenced in a study of CD8+ T cells in alopecia areata. Extraction and reverse transcription of RNA yielded cDNA as the sequencing template. The method was immunoSEQ multiplex PCR; TCRdb's version includes in-frame clones alone and lacks a portion of them. The data show 150,000 to 200,000 clones, approximately 70% seen once. This material consisted of CD8+ T cells sorted from blood, taken at week 0. The receptors were gathered from a human donor with alopecia areata.

This clone appeared a few times. The chain is built from TRBV29-1 and TRBJ1-1; D not resolved. V gave up 7 bases and J gave up 6 bases, with 18 bases separating them. The CDR3 is 13 amino acids. The germline V gene has CDR1 SQVTM and CDR2 ANQGSEA. This CDR3 is CSAWDRDHAEAFF. CDR3 nucleotide sequence: TGCAGCGCCTGGGATCGGGATCACGCTGAAGCTTTCTTT.

CDR3 nucleotides: TGCGCCAGCAGCCAAGAATGGCCCGGAAGGGGTGAGCAGTACTTC. Protein product: CASSQEWPGRGEQYF. The chain is built from TRBV4-1 and TRBJ2-7, with D possibly matching TRBD1 (5 bases). The V gene lost 0 bases and the J gene lost 7 bases, with 16 bases spanning the gap. CDR3 length: 15 residues. Germline V gene sequence: CDR1 MGHRA, CDR2 YSYEKL.

This clone was observed a few times. The genes are TRBV7-9 and TRBJ2-7; tentative D call: TRBD2 (5 bases). V lost 5 bases and J lost 4, with 15 bases in between. Germline values: CDR1 SEHNR, CDR2 FQNEAQ (reference sequence). There are 14 residues in the CDR3. The CDR3 sequence: CASSETGFRYEQYF. CDR3 DNA: TGTGCCAGCAGCGAGACGGGGTTTAGGTACGAGCAGTACTTC.

This chain joins TRBV9 and TRBJ1-5, with 11 nucleotides matching TRBD1. Germline V gene lookup returns CDR1 SGDLS and CDR2 YYNGEE. V lost 9 bases, J lost 8 bases, and 16 bases stayed unmatched. The CDR3 is 16 amino acids. The CDR3 sequence is CATFPGTGGFREPQHF. The CDR3 nucleotides are TGTGCCACCTTCCCCGGGACAGGGGGGTTTCGGGAGCCCCAGCATTTT.

The chain recombines TRBV11-2 with TRBJ1-1; maybe TRBD1 (6 bases). The CDR3 loop spans 13 amino acids. The germline V gene encodes CDR1 SGHAT and CDR2 FQNNGV. Trimming stripped 5 bases from V and 7 bases from J, with 14 bases between. The CDR3 DNA reads as TGTGCCAGCAGCGCTTCGGAGGGGGGTGAAGCTTTCTTT. Residues: CASSASEGGEAFF.

In this sample, this clone turned up a few times. The chain uses TRBV6-5 and TRBJ2-7; the D gene is possibly TRBD2 (6 bases). Germline V CDR1 and CDR2: MNHEY, SVGAGI. Trimming stripped 2 bases from V and 3 bases from J, with 14 bases between. The CDR3 totals 15 residues. As DNA, the CDR3 is TGTGCCAGCAGTTACGGGATGGGAGGTGGCTACGAGCAGTACTTC. Translating it yields CASSYGMGGGYEQYF.

The gene calls are TRBV6-6 and TRBJ2-1; 8 bases are shared with TRBD2. Germline V gene lookup returns CDR1 MNHNY and CDR2 SVGAGI (reference sequence). CDR3 length: 14 amino acids. J lost 5 bases, V lost 6 bases, and 6 bases had no gene match. The CDR3 loop is CASSSGGENNEQFF. The CDR3 DNA sequence: TGTGCCAGCAGCTCGGGGGGGGAAAACAATGAGCAGTTCTTC.

The J gene is TRBJ2-3, the V gene TRBV19; 8 bases fit TRBD2. Germline V gives CDR1 LNHDA, CDR2 SQIVND (reference sequence). The CDR3 sequence is 16 residues long. V was pared by 6 bases and J by 1 base, with 9 bases of the junction left unmatched. This chain's CDR3 is CASRGSGGPGTDTQYF. In DNA form, the CDR3 reads TGTGCCAGTAGGGGGTCGGGGGGGCCCGGCACAGATACGCAGTATTTT. The whole variable domain, remainder taken from reference TRBV19 and TRBJ2-3, is DGGITQSPKYLFRKEGQNVTLSCEQNLNHDAMYWYRQDPGQGLRLIYYSQIVNDFQKGDIAEGYSVSREKKESFPLTVTSAQKNPTAFYLCASRGSGGPGTDTQYFGPGTRLTVL.

This clone came up a few times. The chain combines TRBV7-2 with TRBJ2-2, with D perhaps given as TRBD1 or TRBD2 (5 bases each). Germline CDR1 SGHTA, CDR2 FQGNSA. V was shortened by 3 bases and J by 3 bases, with 20 bases between the two germline ends. The CDR3 spans 18 residues. CDR3 residues: CASSFTPLSGTDTGELFF. CDR3 bases: TGTGCCAGCAGCTTCACCCCCTTATCCGGGACGGACACCGGGGAGCTGTTTTTT.

This clone came up once. The gene calls are TRBV7-9 and TRBJ2-7; no clear D. The V gene lost 1 base and the J gene lost 3 bases, with 7 bases spanning the gap. Germline values: CDR1 SEHNR, CDR2 FQNEAQ (reference sequence). This CDR3 comprises 13 residues. CDR3 sequence reads: CASSLGASYEQYF. CDR3 DNA sequence: TGTGCCAGCAGCTTAGGGGCGAGCTACGAGCAGTACTTC.

DNA for the CDR3: TGTGCCTGGAGGGAGGGGGCCAGCAATCAGCCCCAGCATTTT. It yields the protein CAWREGASNQPQHF. V usage is TRBV30 and J usage is TRBJ1-5; 7 bases match TRBD1. V trimming: 3 bases; J trimming: 1 base; junction bases outside the gene matches: 3. The length of the CDR3 is 14 residues. Germline CDR1 reads GTSNPN; CDR2 reads SVGIG (reference sequence).

In its sample, this clone was seen a few times. The chain links TRBV2 to TRBJ2-2, with D possibly being TRBD1 (6 bases). The CDR3 has 11 amino acids. Germline V lookup: CDR1 SNHLY, CDR2 FYNNEI. V was shortened by 7 bases and J by 6 bases, with 6 bases between the two germline ends. CDR3 residues: CASKGAGELFF. The CDR3 DNA reads TGTGCCAGCAAGGGGGCCGGGGAGCTGTTTTTT.

This clone was found a few times. The chain carries TRBV9 and TRBJ1-3; 8 bases map to TRBD1. CDR3 length: 17 residues. V dropped 4 bases and J dropped 5; count of bases not matched to a gene: 14. Per germline, CDR1 SGDLS and CDR2 YYNGEE. The CDR3 protein is CASSSSTGQVTRNTIYF. The CDR3 coding sequence is TGTGCCAGCAGCTCATCGACGGGACAGGTGACGCGAAACACCATATATTTT.

The rearrangement uses TRBV7-2 and TRBJ2-7, with D uncertain. Trimming took 3 bases from V and 0 from J, leaving 9 bases between them. The CDR3 sequence is 14 residues long. CDR1 and CDR2 (germline): SGHTA, FQGNSA. The CDR3, as DNA: TGTGCCAGCAGCTTTGCGGCCAGCTCCTACGAGCAGTACTTC. Translated, it gives CASSFAASSYEQYF.

This chain joins TRBV27 and TRBJ2-1, with D perhaps matching TRBD1 or TRBD2 (5 bases each). The CDR3 has 20 residues. V lost 2 bases, J lost 5 bases, and 28 bases lay in between. Germline assignment: CDR1 MNHEY and CDR2 SMNVEV (reference sequence). This chain's CDR3 is CASSLIGVGTGTPVHNEQFF. The CDR3 nucleotides read TGTGCCAGCAGTTTAATAGGAGTCGGGACCGGGACCCCAGTCCACAATGAGCAGTTCTTC.

V and J are TRBV11-2 and TRBJ2-7; no reliable D call. The CDR3 is 15 amino acids. V dropped 1 base and J dropped 1 base, with 11 bases sitting between them. The germline gives CDR1 SGHAT, CDR2 FQNNGV. CDR3 in amino acids: CASSLAQYPSYEQYF. CDR3 nucleotide sequence: TGTGCCAGCAGCTTAGCACAATACCCGTCCTACGAGCAGTACTTC.

This clone was counted between two and nine times. The chain uses TRBV30 and TRBJ2-3; TRBD1 aligns across 10 bases. The trim removed 4 bases at V and 0 bases at J, leaving 4 bases unmatched. CDR3 length: 15 residues. Per the germline V gene, CDR1 is GTSNPN and CDR2 is SVGIG (reference sequence). The CDR3 sequence is CAWTRDRGSTDTQYF. The CDR3 coding sequence is TGTGCCTGGACAAGGGACAGGGGCAGCACAGATACGCAGTATTTT.

The V call is TRBV7-9, the J call TRBJ2-5, with D perhaps TRBD1 (5 bases). Germline CDR1 reads SEHNR; CDR2 reads FQNEAQ (reference sequence). The CDR3 has 16 residues. Trimming shortened V by 4 bases and J by 2 bases, and 17 bases separated the two germline ends. The CDR3 region has the DNA TGTGCCAGCAGCTCTACAGGTGAAGAGGTACAAGAGACCCAGTACTTC. Translation: CASSSTGEEVQETQYF.

This clone was observed a few times. The DNA for the CDR3 is TGTGCCACCACCGGGACTAGCAATATTCCAGATACGCAGTATTTT. It encodes CATTGTSNIPDTQYF. V is TRBV19 and J is TRBJ2-3; 9 positions agree with TRBD2. This CDR3 is built from 15 residues. Germline CDR1 and CDR2: LNHDA and SQIVND (reference sequence). J gave up 4 bases and V 10 bases, and 12 bases lay outside the gene matches.

V is TRBV6-5 and J is TRBJ1-4; maybe TRBD1 (5 bases). Germline V gene data show CDR1 as MNHEY and CDR2 as SVGAGI. CDR3 size: 13 residues. Trimming pared 7 bases from V and 7 bases from J, leaving 13 bases between. The DNA for the CDR3 is TGTGCCAGCAACTCAGGGTCGGGTGAAAAACTGTTTTTT. Translating gives CASNSGSGEKLFF.

The CDR3 loop reads CASSLDSGANVLTF. In DNA, the CDR3 is TGTGCCAGCAGCCTAGACTCTGGGGCCAACGTCCTGACTTTC. V and J are TRBV9 and TRBJ2-6; D remains ambiguous. V lost 4 bases, J lost 0 bases, and 5 bases lay in between. The germline CDR1 and CDR2 sequences are SGDLS and YYNGEE. The CDR3 totals 14 residues.

A single count supports this clone. The rearrangement uses TRBV13 and TRBJ2-1; 10 bases map to TRBD1. Germline CDR1 reads PRHDT; CDR2 reads FYEKMQ (reference sequence). The CDR3 sequence is 16 residues long. V trimming: 6 bases; J trimming: 5 bases; junction bases outside the gene matches: 10. The chain's CDR3 is CASRPKTGGVHNEQFF. The CDR3 DNA reads TGTGCCAGCAGACCCAAGACAGGGGGCGTTCACAATGAGCAGTTCTTC.

Comment on this clone: Additional DNA sequences in this sample encode the identical CDR3. The rearrangement joins TRBV29-1 to TRBJ2-7; D might be TRBD1 or TRBD2, each matching 5 bases. V was cut by 4 bases and J by 2 bases, with 12 bases left in between. Germline loops: CDR1 SQVTM, CDR2 ANQGSEA. There are 13 residues in the CDR3. The CDR3 reads CSVVGGSAYEQYF. The DNA for the CDR3 is TGCAGCGTTGTTGGGGGATCAGCCTACGAGCAGTACTTC.

The V call is TRBV27, the J call TRBJ1-2; D unresolved. The ends were cut back, 5 bases at V and 8 bases at J, with 18 bases in the middle. Per germline, CDR1 MNHEY and CDR2 SMNVEV (reference sequence). The CDR3 has 14 residues. The CDR3 DNA is TGTGCCAGCAGTCCCCCGGGGAAGGGCAGAGGCTACACCTTC. Translating gives CASSPPGKGRGYTF.

The chain employs TRBV30 and TRBJ1-5; D perhaps matches TRBD1 (5 bases). Germline lookup yields CDR1 GTSNPN and CDR2 SVGIG (reference sequence). The V end was cut by 4 bases, the J end by 5 bases, with 18 bases between. The CDR3 totals 15 residues. This chain's CDR3 is CAWNQLGGVDQPQHF. For the CDR3, the DNA is TGTGCCTGGAACCAGCTAGGAGGGGTGGATCAGCCCCAGCATTTT.

This clone turned up a few times. The chain is built from TRBV19 and TRBJ1-1, with D perhaps TRBD1 (5 bases). The CDR3 contains 14 residues. V lost 3 bases and J lost 4, with 12 bases in between. Germline V gene sequence: CDR1 LNHDA, CDR2 SQIVND (reference sequence). The DNA for the CDR3 is TGTGCCAGTAGTATCCAGGGACTTCCCACTGAAGCTTTCTTT. This sequence encodes CASSIQGLPTEAFF.